This T cell receptor beta chain was captured in a study of technical replicates of blood from several donors. The repertoire was sequenced with immunoSEQ multiplex PCR; TCRdb's copy has only in-frame clones and lacks some. The table includes tens of thousands of clones, around nine tenths detected once. The germline V gene encodes CDR1 LNHDA and CDR2 SQIVND (reference sequence). This CDR3 spans 14 amino acids. Trimming took 6 bases from V and 5 from J, leaving 16 bases between them. The TCR originated in a human donor in good health. Some clones in this sample may be carry-over from other donors' samples. The chain is built from TRBV19 and TRBJ1-1; D unclear. Sequenced sample: PBMCs. The CDR3 here is CASRRGGPMTEAFF. The CDR3 nucleotides are TGTGCCAGTAGGCGCGGAGGCCCTATGACTGAAGCTTTCTTT.